Presented here are 29 T cell receptor beta chains from one specimen sequenced in a study. TCRdb re-called the 5' RACE reads through MiXCR, storing one row per CDR3 protein. The profile shows fewer than 80,000 distinct CDR3 sequences, approximately 23% of them singletons. The sequencing input was memory CD4+ T cells sorted from a lymph node. Sample subset: memory CD4+ T cells, CD4+CD45RO+CD25-. These receptor sequences come from a female donor with breast cancer.

This clonotype was detected only a few times. V gene TRBV20-1 combines with J gene TRBJ1-4, with D perhaps matching TRBD1 (6 bases). The CDR3 is 15 amino acids. The V gene lost 0 bases and the J gene lost 8 bases, with 16 bases spanning the gap. CDR1 is DFQATT, CDR2 SNEGSKA, per germline (reference sequence). The CDR3 coding sequence is TGCAGTGCTAGAGACCAGGGGAAGGATAACGAAAAACTGTTTTTT. Translating gives CSARDQGKDNEKLFF.

This clonotype showed up just once. This chain connects TRBV7-9 to TRBJ1-2, with D perhaps TRBD1 (6 bases). CDR3 size: 15 residues. Per germline, CDR1 SEHNR and CDR2 FQNEAQ (reference sequence). The V end was cut by 5 bases, the J end by 0 bases, with 13 bases between. CDR3: CASSLEQGSNYGYTF. CDR3 coding DNA: TGTGCCAGCAGCCTAGAGCAGGGGTCTAACTATGGCTACACCTTC.

Only a few counts were recorded for this clonotype. Its ends do not fully match the called genes, so a read error is possible. The chain employs TRBV7-8 and TRBJ1-2; D gene uncertain. Germline V gene lookup returns CDR1 SGHVS and CDR2 FQNEAQ. This CDR3 region has 17 residues. CDR3 protein: CASSVAGGQVESRGYTF. The CDR3 DNA reads TGTGCCAGCAGCGTAGCGGGAGGGCAGGTAGAAAGCAGGGGCTACACCTTC.

A word on this clonotype: As the CDR3 is not closed by the conserved phenylalanine or tryptophan, this likely results from a read error. This sequence joins TRBV4-3 and TRBJ2-3; D uncertain. With 2 bases removed from V and 6 bases from J, the gap between germline ends came to 9 bases. Germline lookup yields CDR1 LGHNA and CDR2 YSLEER. The CDR3 extends over 13 amino acids. This CDR3 reads CASSQILADTQYC. CDR3 bases: TGCGCCAGCAGCCAAATACTCGCGGATACGCAGTATTGC.

The chain has TRBV20-1 and TRBJ2-1; D is perhaps TRBD1 (6 bases). The V end was cut by 6 bases, the J end by 8 bases, with 26 bases between. This CDR3 is 16 amino acids long. The V gene's germline CDR1 is DFQATT and CDR2 SNEGSKA (reference sequence). This CDR3 is CSAVPRGQDEGDEQFF. The CDR3 coding sequence is TGCAGTGCAGTCCCCAGGGGCCAGGACGAAGGGGATGAGCAGTTCTTC.

This chain joins TRBV15 and TRBJ2-3, with D possibly matching TRBD1 (5 bases). V lost 0 bases and J lost 0, with 13 bases in between. CDR1 and CDR2 (germline): LNHNV, YYDKDF (reference sequence). The CDR3 runs to 17 residues. CDR3 sequence: CATSRDHIGASTDTQYF. For the CDR3, the DNA is TGTGCCACCAGCAGAGATCACATAGGGGCGAGCACAGATACGCAGTATTTT.

The chain couples TRBV18 to TRBJ2-2; possibly TRBD1 for D (5 bases). Between the trimmed V and J ends, which lost 0 bases and 5 bases, there was a span of 10 bases. The CDR3 sequence is 15 residues long. The germline CDR1 and CDR2 sequences are KGHSH and LQKENI. CDR3 nucleotides: TGTGCCAGCTCACCACCGTCCAGGGAAACCGGGGAGCTGTTTTTT. Encoded protein: CASSPPSRETGELFF.

In this sample, this clonotype turned up a few times. V is TRBV7-3 and J is TRBJ2-3; 7 nucleotides match TRBD2. CDR1 and CDR2 from the germline V gene are SGHTA and FQGTGA. J gave up 1 base and V 5 bases, and 9 bases lay outside the gene matches. The CDR3 runs 16 residues. DNA of the CDR3: TGTGCCAGCAGCCAAGGGTCGGCGGGGGGCACAGATACGCAGTATTTT. It is translated as CASSQGSAGGTDTQYF.

This clonotype was seen a handful of times. V usage is TRBV4-1 and J usage is TRBJ1-1, with D unresolved. The CDR3 totals 15 residues. Per the germline V gene, CDR1 is MGHRA and CDR2 is YSYEKL. Trimming took off 1 base at V and 0 bases at J, with 9 bases between the two ends. CDR3 nucleotide sequence: TGCGCCAGCAGCCAAGTCCGAACAGTGAACACTGAAGCTTTCTTT. Protein product: CASSQVRTVNTEAFF.

This clonotype showed up many times. CDR3 region: CSAPGTSRNEQFF. The CDR3 DNA reads as TGCAGTGCTCCCGGGACTAGCAGAAATGAGCAGTTCTTC. The rearrangement uses TRBV20-1 and TRBJ2-1, with 9 bases that match TRBD2. The trim removed 5 bases at V and 7 bases at J, leaving 6 bases unmatched. The germline gives CDR1 DFQATT, CDR2 SNEGSKA (reference sequence). This CDR3 is built from 13 residues.

As concerns this clonotype: A clone one base away is much larger, so this may be a read error. The rearrangement uses TRBV7-2 and TRBJ2-1, with TRBD2 as a possible D gene (6 bases). Trimming removed 5 bases at V and 2 bases at J, with 13 bases between. Germline lookup yields CDR1 SGHTA and CDR2 FQGNSA. There are 15 residues in the CDR3. CDR3 protein: CTSSGLALTYNEQFF. Here the CDR3 DNA reads TGTACCAGCAGCGGGCTAGCGCTTACCTACAATGAGCAGTTCTTC.

The V and J genes are TRBV5-1 and TRBJ2-7; D not certain. The CDR3 loop spans 15 amino acids. V was clipped by 4 bases and J by 5 bases, with 19 bases between them. The V gene's germline CDR1 is SGHRS and CDR2 YFSETQ. CDR3 protein: CASSTETGYPDEQYF. The CDR3 DNA reads TGCGCCAGCAGCACGGAGACCGGGTATCCCGACGAGCAGTACTTC.

Of note for this clonotype: A read error may explain this, as a much larger clone is one base away. The genes are TRBV6-2 or TRBV6-3 and TRBJ2-7; 10 bases fit TRBD2. Germline V gene lookup returns CDR1 MNHEY and CDR2 SVGEGT. The CDR3 has 16 amino acids. This CDR3 is CASSRTGTSESYEQCF. The CDR3 DNA reads TGTGCCAGCAGTAGAACCGGGACTAGCGAGTCCTACGAGCAGTGCTTC.

This clonotype has a handful of counts. The DNA of the CDR3 is TGTGCCAGCAGCCCCCCTAGTCTGGCAGATACGCAGTATTTT. This translates into CASSPPSLADTQYF. The genes are TRBV7-8 and TRBJ2-3; D not resolved. This CDR3 has 14 amino acids. Trimming pared 5 bases from V and 4 bases from J, leaving 13 bases between. CDR1 is SGHVS, CDR2 FQNEAQ, per germline.

There are a few counts of this clonotype. The conserved phenylalanine or tryptophan is not found at the CDR3 terminus, so this likely reflects a read error. The V gene is TRBV7-2, the J gene TRBJ2-3, with D perhaps TRBD2 (5 bases). Trimming stripped 1 base from V and 0 bases from J, with 8 bases between. Germline CDR1 reads SGHTA; CDR2 reads FQGNSA. The CDR3 runs to 15 residues. CDR3 residues: CASSLVGESTDTQYL. CDR3 in DNA: TGTGCCAGCAGCTTAGTCGGGGAAAGCACAGATACGCAGTATCTT.

The table lists this clonotype with a few counts. This chain uses TRBV5-5 with TRBJ1-5; possibly TRBD1 for D (5 bases). This CDR3 comprises 13 residues. Trimming pared 3 bases from V and 6 bases from J, leaving 10 bases between. Germline lookup yields CDR1 SGHKS and CDR2 YYEKEE (reference sequence). The CDR3 DNA sequence: TGTGCCAGCAGCTCAGCCGGGACTCAGCCCCAGCATTTT. It translates to CASSSAGTQPQHF.

This clonotype came up a few times. The chain couples TRBV5-1 to TRBJ2-2; 12 nucleotides align to TRBD2. Germline-derived CDR1 and CDR2 are SGHRS and YFSETQ. Losses at the gene ends were 5 bases for V and 4 bases for J; bases not matched to a gene: 3. The CDR3 extends over 15 amino acids. This CDR3 reads CASRGLAGFTGELFF. CDR3 nucleotides: TGCGCCAGCAGAGGACTAGCGGGATTCACCGGGGAGCTGTTTTTT.

This clonotype was counted many times. The V gene is TRBV7-9, the J gene TRBJ1-2; D is unresolved. V dropped 7 bases and J dropped 0 bases, with 15 bases sitting between them. Germline values: CDR1 SEHNR, CDR2 FQNEAQ (reference sequence). The CDR3 spans 15 residues. The CDR3 DNA reads as TGTGCCAGCACACAAGAGGCGTGGGCTAACTATGGCTACACCTTC. Amino acid sequence: CASTQEAWANYGYTF.

This rearrangement joins TRBV12-3 or TRBV12-4 to TRBJ1-3; D gene ambiguous. The ends were cut back, 4 bases at V and 3 bases at J, with 7 bases in the middle. This CDR3 has 13 residues. CDR3 residues: CASSSQVGNTIYF. CDR3 DNA: TGTGCCAGCAGTTCCCAGGTTGGAAACACCATATATTTT.

This clonotype was observed a handful of times. J is TRBJ2-1 and V is TRBV30, with 7 nucleotides matching TRBD1. CDR1 and CDR2 from the germline V gene are GTSNPN and SVGIG (reference sequence). V lost 0 bases, J lost 5 bases, and 7 bases stayed unmatched. This CDR3 is built from 15 residues. The CDR3 sequence: CAWSVSGTADNEQFF. CDR3 DNA sequence: TGTGCCTGGAGTGTGTCCGGGACAGCAGACAATGAGCAGTTCTTC.

On this clonotype: A clone one base away is much larger, so this may be a read error. V gene TRBV11-1 combines with J gene TRBJ1-2, with a weak D call TRBD1 (6 bases). CDR3 length: 12 amino acids. From germline, CDR1 is SGHAT and CDR2 FQDESV (reference sequence). CDR3 DNA sequence: TGTGCCTGCAGCGGAGGGGGACCTGGCTACACCTTC. The encoded protein is CACSGGGPGYTF.

CDR3 bases: TGCGCCAGCAGCTCTTTCACAGGGGCGTCGAACACTGAAGCTTTCTTT. As protein: CASSSFTGASNTEAFF. The J gene is TRBJ1-1, the V gene TRBV5-1; 7 positions agree with TRBD1. The J segment lost 1 base and the V segment lost 3 bases, leaving 9 bases of the junction unmatched. The CDR3 runs to 16 residues. Germline loops: CDR1 SGHRS, CDR2 YFSETQ.

The chain is built from TRBV29-1 and TRBJ2-2, with 8 bases that match TRBD1. V shed 6 bases, J shed 7 bases, and the junction held 7 bases outside the gene matches. The CDR3 extends over 13 amino acids. Germline V gene sequence: CDR1 SQVTM, CDR2 ANQGSEA. The CDR3 nucleotides read TGCAGCGTCCAGGACAGGGTCTTCGGGGAGCTGTTTTTT. Translation: CSVQDRVFGELFF.

By sample share, this clonotype is medium-sized (0.01 to 0.1%). The rearrangement joins TRBV20-1 to TRBJ1-6; no definite D call. The CDR3 spans 11 residues. V shed 3 bases and J shed 14 bases, with 11 bases lying between them. Germline CDR1 DFQATT, CDR2 SNEGSKA (reference sequence). CDR3 DNA sequence: TGCAGTGCTAGGGTCCTCAAATCCCTCCACTTT. Translation gives CSARVLKSLHF.

This clonotype was seen ten or more times. The V call is TRBV7-6, the J call TRBJ1-5; 10 nucleotides align to TRBD1. The CDR3 loop spans 16 amino acids. V shed 1 base, J shed 2 bases, and the junction held 2 bases outside the gene matches. CDR1 is SGHVS and CDR2 is FNYEAQ in the germline V gene. As DNA, the CDR3 is TGTGCCAGCAGCTTAGGTGGGACAGGGGGCAATCAGCCCCAGCATTTT. Protein product: CASSLGGTGGNQPQHF.

As concerns this clonotype: Germline is not matched at one junction end, which may reflect a read error. This sequence joins TRBV5-1 and TRBJ2-1, with 8 bases fitting TRBD2. The CDR3 runs 13 residues. CDR1 and CDR2 (germline): SGHRS, YFSETQ. The CDR3 spells CASSLEPSGSLSF. CDR3 nucleotides: TGCGCCAGCAGCTTGGAACCAAGCGGGAGTCTGTCGTTC.

The chain links TRBV24-1 to TRBJ1-5, with D perhaps TRBD1 (5 bases). CDR3 length: 15 amino acids. V was pared by 9 bases and J by 6 bases, with 20 bases between. The germline gives CDR1 KGHDR, CDR2 SFDVKD. CDR3 amino acids: CATSGGGVDGQPQHF. In DNA form, the CDR3 reads TGTGCCACCTCCGGGGGGGGAGTTGACGGTCAGCCCCAGCATTTT.

The rearrangement joins TRBV20-1 to TRBJ2-7, with D perhaps given as TRBD1 or TRBD2 (6 bases each). The CDR3 extends over 15 amino acids. Germline CDR1 reads DFQATT; CDR2 reads SNEGSKA (reference sequence). V lost 3 bases, J lost 3 bases, and 18 bases lay in between. CDR3 sequence (DNA): TGCAGTGCTAGGACCAGGAGGGACATTGGCTACGAGCAGTACTTC. Encoded protein: CSARTRRDIGYEQYF.

Details on this clonotype: This may stem from a read error, because a much larger clone lies one nucleotide away. V and J are TRBV20-1 and TRBJ1-2; 9 bases match TRBD1. The CDR3 is made up of 15 amino acids. V shed 5 bases and J 0 bases; nucleotides not matched to a gene: 7. CDR1 and CDR2 (germline): DFQATT, SNEGSKA (reference sequence). DNA for the CDR3: TGCAGTGCTGTCCCACAGGGGGCTTCTAACTATGGCTACACCTTC. Translating it yields CSAVPQGASNYGYTF.